The table lists the clone carrying this T cell receptor beta chain with a few counts. This sample stems from a study of T-cell reconstitution after alpha-beta-depleted transplantation in children. Unique molecular identifiers were used to barcode this TCRbeta library. TCRdb ran MiXCR on the PCR reads and lists one entry per CDR3 protein. The sample consists of about 980,000 distinct CDR3 sequences, about 26% of them appearing once. Germline lookup yields CDR1 SGHAT and CDR2 FQNNGV. J lost 12 bases, V lost 4 bases, and 9 bases had no gene match. This CDR3 has 14 residues. Specimen: PBMCs, mostly from graft donor cells, collected 360 days after TCRalphabeta/CD19-depleted stem cell transplant. This rearrangement joins TRBV11-2 to TRBJ2-1, with 10 bases matching TRBD2. This TCR was sampled from a boy under three years old who had a stem cell transplant for SCID, so the T cells may come from the graft donor. In DNA form, the CDR3 reads TGTGCCAGCAGCTCATCCCTAGCGGGGGCCTTGCAGTTCTTC. Translating gives CASSSSLAGALQFF.